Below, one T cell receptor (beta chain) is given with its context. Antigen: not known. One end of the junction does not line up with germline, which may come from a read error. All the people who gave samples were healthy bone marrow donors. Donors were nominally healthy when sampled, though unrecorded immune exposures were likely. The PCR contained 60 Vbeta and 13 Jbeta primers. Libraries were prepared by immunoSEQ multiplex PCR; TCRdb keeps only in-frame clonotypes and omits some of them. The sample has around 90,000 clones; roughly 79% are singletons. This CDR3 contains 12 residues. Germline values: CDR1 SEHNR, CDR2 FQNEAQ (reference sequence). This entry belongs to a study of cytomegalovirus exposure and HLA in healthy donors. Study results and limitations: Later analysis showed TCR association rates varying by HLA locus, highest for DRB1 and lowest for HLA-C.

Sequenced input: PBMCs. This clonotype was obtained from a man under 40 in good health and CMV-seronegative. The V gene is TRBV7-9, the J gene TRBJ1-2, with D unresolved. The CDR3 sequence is CSSSNSSYGYTF. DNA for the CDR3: TGTTCCAGCAGCAACTCGAGTTACGGCTACACCTTC.